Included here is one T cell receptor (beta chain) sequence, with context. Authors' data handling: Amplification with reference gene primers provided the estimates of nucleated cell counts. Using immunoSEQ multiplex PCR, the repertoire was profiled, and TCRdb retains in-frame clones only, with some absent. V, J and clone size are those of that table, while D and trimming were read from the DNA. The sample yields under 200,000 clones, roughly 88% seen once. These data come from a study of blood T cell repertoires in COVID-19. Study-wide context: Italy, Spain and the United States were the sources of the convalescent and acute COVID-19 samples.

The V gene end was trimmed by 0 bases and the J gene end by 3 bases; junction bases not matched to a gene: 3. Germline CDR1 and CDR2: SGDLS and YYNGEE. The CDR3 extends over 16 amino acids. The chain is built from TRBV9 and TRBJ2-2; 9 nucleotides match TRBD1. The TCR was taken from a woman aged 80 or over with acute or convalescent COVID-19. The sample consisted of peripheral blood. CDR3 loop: CASSVDGQGHTGELFF. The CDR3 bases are TGTGCCAGCAGCGTAGACGGACAGGGGCACACCGGGGAGCTGTTTTTT.